Listed here are 24 T cell receptor beta chains from one sample, sequenced in a study of T cells in Graves' hyperthyroidism and ophthalmopathy. TCR beta CDR3 region amplification was performed from RNA transcripts. The HTBI primer set was used in a first-round RT-PCR of the TCR CDR3. In TCRdb, the multiplex PCR reads were re-called with MiXCR into one record per CDR3 protein. The data contain just over 550,000 distinct CDR3 sequences, 40% to 55% of them singletons. The sequenced sample consisted of peripheral blood or thyroid tissue (not recorded which). All receptors come from a woman aged 18-29 years with Graves' hyperthyroidism.

The V call is TRBV2, the J call TRBJ2-7, with TRBD2 matching over 12 bases. After removal of 5 bases from V and 7 bases from J, the junction contained 9 bases not matched to a gene. This CDR3 is built from 15 residues. The V gene's germline CDR1 is SNHLY and CDR2 FYNNEI. The CDR3 is CASSLTSGRAWEQYF. CDR3 coding DNA: TGTGCCAGCAGTTTGACTAGCGGGAGAGCTTGGGAGCAGTACTTC.

The V gene is TRBV2, the J gene TRBJ1-6; D is perhaps TRBD1 (6 bases). Trimming removed 8 bases at V and 10 bases at J, with 24 bases between. The length of the CDR3 is 16 residues. The germline gives CDR1 SNHLY, CDR2 FYNNEI. CDR3 nucleotides: TGTGCCAGCTCACCATCCCCGACAGGTTCCGGATCACCCCTCCACTTT. Amino acid sequence: CASSPSPTGSGSPLHF.

Note on this clonotype: A much bigger clone sits one base away, suggesting this may be a read error. This rearrangement joins TRBV24-1 to TRBJ2-6; the D gene could be TRBD1 or TRBD2 (5 bases each). Germline CDR1 KGHDR, CDR2 SFDVKD. The CDR3 runs to 16 residues. V was cut by 7 bases and J by 2 bases, with 14 bases left in between. The CDR3 spells CATSLWQGAGANVLTF. The CDR3 DNA sequence: TGTGCCACCAGCTTATGGCAGGGAGCTGGGGCCAACGTCCTGACTTTC.

The rearrangement links TRBV7-8 to TRBJ1-1; D is uncertain. CDR3 length equals 17 residues. Germline V gene lookup returns CDR1 SGHVS and CDR2 FQNEAQ. V lost 5 bases and J 0 bases, leaving 19 bases between the germline ends. The CDR3 nucleotides read TGTGCCAGCAGCCTGACTGCTGGTTGGCGCGTGAACACTGAAGCTTTCTTT. Amino acids: CASSLTAGWRVNTEAFF.

This clonotype was detected ten times or more. The J gene is TRBJ1-5, the V gene TRBV29-1, with D possibly matching TRBD1 (6 bases). The CDR3 spans 12 residues. Trimming left V 5 bases short and J 7 bases short, with 12 bases between. Germline CDR1 is SQVTM and CDR2 is ANQGSEA. CDR3 region: CSVIGGGQPQHF. The CDR3 bases are TGCAGCGTTATAGGGGGTGGCCAGCCCCAGCATTTT.

The gene calls are TRBV7-9 and TRBJ2-7; TRBD1 or TRBD2 may be the D gene (6 bases each). CDR1 is SEHNR and CDR2 is FQNEAQ in the germline V gene (reference sequence). Trimming removed 1 base from V and 5 bases from J, with 15 bases in between. The CDR3 runs to 15 residues. CDR3 in amino acids: CASSLEAGGFNEQYF. CDR3 bases: TGTGCCAGCAGCTTAGAGGCCGGGGGCTTCAACGAGCAGTACTTC.

This clonotype has ten or more counts. The chain is built from TRBV19 and TRBJ1-1; D might be TRBD1 (6 bases). Per germline, CDR1 LNHDA and CDR2 SQIVND (reference sequence). This CDR3 comprises 13 residues. The germline V and J ends were trimmed by 5 bases and 3 bases, with 10 bases remaining between them. The CDR3 DNA is TGTGCCAGTAGTCCCAGGGGATACACTGAAGCTTTCTTT. This encodes CASSPRGYTEAFF.

This clonotype was observed a single time. Since no conserved phenylalanine or tryptophan closes the CDR3, a read error is the likely cause. The DNA is omitted, as the CDR3 cannot be located on it reliably, and the CDR3 follows TCRdb's listing. J is TRBJ2-5 and V is TRBV7-3; no check of the table's D call, TRBD1, against the DNA was made. The length of the CDR3 is 13 amino acids, counting both ends. The V gene's germline CDR1 is SGHTA and CDR2 FQGTGA. The CDR3 spells CASSLRQSGQVVL.

This chain uses TRBV9 with TRBJ2-2; D gene unclear. The germline V gene encodes CDR1 SGDLS and CDR2 YYNGEE. The CDR3 has 13 residues. The ends were cut back, 4 bases at V and 6 bases at J, with 10 bases in the middle. CDR3 residues: CASSPRVPGELFF. In DNA, the CDR3 is TGTGCCAGCAGCCCACGGGTCCCCGGGGAGCTGTTTTTT. The full variable domain, with the rest looked up from reference TRBV9 and TRBJ2-2, is DSGVTQTPKHLITATGQRVTLRCSPRSGDLSVYWYQQSLDQGLQFLIQYYNGEERAKGNILERFSAQQFPDLHSELNLSSLELGDSALYFCASSPRVPGELFFGEGSRLTVL.

On this clonotype: A single base separates this from a much larger clone, so it may be a read error. The chain couples TRBV7-6 to TRBJ2-7; D remains unclear. Germline lookup yields CDR1 SGHVS and CDR2 FNYEAQ. This CDR3 comprises 13 residues. V lost 5 bases and J 5 bases, leaving 13 bases between the germline ends. CDR3 sequence reads: CASSRLRTHEQYF. The CDR3 DNA sequence: TGTGCCAGCAGCAGATTGCGGACCCACGAGCAGTACTTC.

This clonotype was recorded at least ten times. This rearrangement joins TRBV10-3 to TRBJ1-3; D not certain. The V end was cut by 3 bases, the J end by 0 bases, with 6 bases between. The CDR3 has 14 amino acids. Per the germline V gene, CDR1 is ENHRY and CDR2 is SYGVKD. CDR3 sequence: CAISDPNSGNTIYF. CDR3 nucleotides: TGTGCCATCAGTGATCCCAACTCTGGAAACACCATATATTTT.

There are many counts of this clonotype. The chain links TRBV29-1 to TRBJ1-2, with 8 bases that match TRBD1. V lost 4 bases and J lost 6; bases outside the gene matches: 10. Germline CDR1 and CDR2: SQVTM and ANQGSEA. The CDR3 loop spans 14 amino acids. CDR3 amino acids: CSVVNRQGQDGYTF. As DNA, the CDR3 is TGCAGCGTTGTAAATCGCCAGGGACAGGATGGCTACACCTTC.

Worth noting for this clonotype: The junction does not match germline at one end; this may be a read error. The V gene is TRBV7-7, the J gene TRBJ2-5; D might be TRBD1 or TRBD2, each matching 6 bases. This CDR3 comprises 15 residues. Germline V CDR1 and CDR2: SSHAT, FNYEAQ (reference sequence). The CDR3 sequence: CASSPTGGVVWTQNF. DNA of the CDR3: TGTGCCAGCAGTCCCACCGGGGGCGTCGTTTGGACCCAGAACTTC.

This clonotype was seen just once. The chain links TRBV10-3 to TRBJ1-3, with no clear D. Germline V gene lookup returns CDR1 ENHRY and CDR2 SYGVKD. CDR3 size: 12 residues. Trimming removed 3 bases at V and 4 bases at J, with 4 bases between. Here the CDR3 DNA reads TGTGCCATCAGTGACCCCGGAAACACCATATATTTT. Translated: CAISDPGNTIYF.

This clonotype has a count of ten or more. The chain carries TRBV24-1 and TRBJ1-2; 7 bases are shared with TRBD1. Germline CDR1 reads KGHDR; CDR2 reads SFDVKD. The CDR3 length is 14 residues. Unmatched junction bases numbered 8, after V lost 5 bases and J lost 6 bases. CDR3 residues: CATSADDRAHGYTF. The CDR3 nucleotides read TGTGCCACCAGTGCCGACGACAGGGCACATGGCTACACCTTC.

With regard to this clonotype: A much larger clone lies one base from this, so it may be a read error. The CDR3 DNA reads TGTGCCAGCAGCCAAGACGGGACCCAGTACTTC. Amino acid sequence: CASSQDGTQYF. The J gene is TRBJ2-5, the V gene TRBV7-2; D is uncertain. Per germline, CDR1 SGHTA and CDR2 FQGNSA. CDR3 size: 11 residues. Trimming took 5 bases from V and 7 from J, leaving 8 bases between them.

For this clonotype: This CDR3 fails to terminate in the conserved phenylalanine or tryptophan, so it likely reflects a read error. This chain links TRBV4-2 with TRBJ1-2; no clear D gene. Germline loops: CDR1 LGHNA, CDR2 YNFKEQ. V dropped 9 bases and J dropped 4 bases, with 21 bases sitting between them. The CDR3 length is 15 residues. The CDR3 DNA is TGTGCCAGTAGTCCCCTGGTGGGAGGTGGCTATGGCTACACCCTC. Protein product: CASSPLVGGGYGYTL.

Of note for this clonotype: This may come from a read error, since a much larger clone is one base off. The rearrangement joins TRBV15 to TRBJ1-1, with D unclear. CDR1 LNHNV and CDR2 YYDKDF come from the germline V gene (reference sequence). The germline V and J ends were trimmed by 8 bases and 7 bases, with 26 bases remaining between them. There are 16 residues in the CDR3. CDR3 in DNA: TGTGCCACCGGTAGGAGGGAGCCAACATCGTATGGTGAAGCTTTCTTT. As protein: CATGRREPTSYGEAFF.

This clonotype occurred once. The chain links TRBV2 to TRBJ1-4, with a weak D call TRBD1 (5 bases). With 4 bases removed from V and 5 bases from J, the gap between germline ends came to 26 bases. Germline CDR1 SNHLY, CDR2 FYNNEI. The CDR3 sequence is 19 residues long. DNA of the CDR3: TGTGCCAGCAGTGTATCGACAGCCCTACCCGGGAGGGCGAATGAAAAACTGTTTTTT. This translates into CASSVSTALPGRANEKLFF.

V and J are TRBV21-1 and TRBJ1-2. TRBV21-1 represents a pseudogene. This CDR3 contains 13 residues. This chain's CDR3 is CASSTRTLYGYTF. The CDR3 DNA is TGTGCCAGCAGCACCAGGACCCTCTATGGCTACACCTTC.

The J gene is TRBJ1-4, the V gene TRBV7-9; D ambiguous. The V end was cut by 1 base, the J end by 6 bases, with 9 bases between. Germline CDR1 reads SEHNR; CDR2 reads FQNEAQ (reference sequence). The length of the CDR3 is 14 residues. The CDR3 nucleotides read TGTGCCAGCAGCTTAGGAGGGTGGGATGAAAAACTGTTTTTT. This gives the protein CASSLGGWDEKLFF.

The chain joins TRBV15 to TRBJ1-2; D is unresolved. The CDR3 loop spans 15 amino acids. Trimming removed 0 bases from V and 2 bases from J, with 10 bases in between. Germline V gene sequence: CDR1 LNHNV, CDR2 YYDKDF (reference sequence). The CDR3 protein is CATSREVEGNYGYTF. In nucleotides, the CDR3 is TGTGCCACCAGCAGAGAAGTAGAGGGAAACTATGGCTACACCTTC.

The V gene is TRBV19, the J gene TRBJ2-5; D might be TRBD1 or TRBD2, each matching 6 bases. Trimming removed 5 bases from V and 2 bases from J, with 18 bases in between. Germline-derived CDR1 and CDR2 are LNHDA and SQIVND (reference sequence). The CDR3 runs 16 residues. The CDR3: CASSVADQGGQETQYF. The CDR3 DNA follows: TGTGCCAGTAGTGTTGCAGACCAAGGGGGGCAAGAGACCCAGTACTTC. Full variable domain (outside the CDR3, taken from reference TRBV19 and TRBJ2-5): DGGITQSPKYLFRKEGQNVTLSCEQNLNHDAMYWYRQDPGQGLRLIYYSQIVNDFQKGDIAEGYSVSREKKESFPLTVTSAQKNPTAFYLCASSVADQGGQETQYFGPGTRLLVL.

The table lists this clonotype with many counts. V is TRBV2 and J is TRBJ2-7; possible D gene TRBD1, 5 bases. The CDR3 is made up of 14 amino acids. Germline-derived CDR1 and CDR2 are SNHLY and FYNNEI. Trimming took off 1 base at V and 2 bases at J, with 9 bases between the two ends. This CDR3 is CASSEEAGTYEQYF. The CDR3 DNA is TGTGCCAGCAGTGAAGAGGCAGGGACCTACGAGCAGTACTTC.